The 20 T cell receptor beta chains listed next were all sequenced from one sample in a study of T cell repertoires in cytomegalovirus infection. Their cognate antigens are unknown. TCRdb independently ran MiXCR on the reads; one entry per CDR3 protein. There are 680,000 or so distinct CDR3 sequences in the sample; around a third occur only once, and 15% to 20% lies in the top ten. This specimen was cultured PBMCs, taken from culture after CMV antigen stimulation. The receptors were gathered from a human donor in good health (CMV status not recorded). Some clones in this sample may be carry-over from other donors' samples.

This chain uses TRBV6-6 with TRBJ2-3; no clear D. The CDR3 contains 15 residues. CDR1 is MNHNY and CDR2 is SVGAGI in the germline V gene (reference sequence). The V end was cut by 2 bases, the J end by 0 bases, with 9 bases between. This CDR3 is CASSYGGISTDTQYF. The CDR3 coding sequence is TGTGCCAGCAGTTACGGCGGTATTAGCACAGATACGCAGTATTTT.

In its sample, this clonotype was seen a few times. Germline and junction disagree at one end, which may indicate a read error. The DNA for the CDR3 is TGTGCCAGCAGGTTGGACTTACTAGCGGGAGGGCGGTCCTACAATGAGCAGTTCTTC. Amino acid sequence: CASRLDLLAGGRSYNEQFF. The chain links TRBV5-4 to TRBJ2-1; 13 bases line up with TRBD2. There are 19 residues in the CDR3. Germline CDR1 and CDR2: SGHNT and YYREEE (reference sequence).

V is TRBV29-1 and J is TRBJ1-1; TRBD1 is a possible D gene (6 bases). Deletions cut 5 bases from V and 6 bases from J, with 19 bases between. The CDR3 has 14 amino acids. Germline CDR1 SQVTM, CDR2 ANQGSEA. The CDR3 region has the DNA TGCAGCGTTAGGATCTGGGGGCCTTCGCCTGAAGCTTTCTTT. This codes for CSVRIWGPSPEAFF.

The gene calls are TRBV20-1 and TRBJ2-1; D possibly corresponds to TRBD2 (6 bases). V gave up 2 bases and J gave up 10 bases, with 15 bases separating them. Germline values: CDR1 DFQATT, CDR2 SNEGSKA (reference sequence). This CDR3 comprises 13 residues. The CDR3 loop is CSARLALIGEQFF. The CDR3 DNA sequence: TGCAGTGCTAGACTAGCGCTAATCGGGGAGCAGTTCTTC.

This chain's CDR3 is CASGRDRTNQPQHF. CDR3 nucleotide sequence: TGTGCTAGTGGCCGGGACAGGACCAATCAGCCCCAGCATTTT. The chain is built from TRBV12-5 and TRBJ1-5, with 8 bases that match TRBD1. The CDR3 is made up of 14 amino acids. With V trimmed by 6 bases and J by 3 bases, 4 bases remained unmatched. Germline CDR1 LGHNT, CDR2 FRNRAP.

This CDR3 is CASSTDPRGVQPQHF. The CDR3 DNA sequence: TGTGCCAGCAGTACAGACCCACGGGGGGTTCAGCCCCAGCATTTT. The rearrangement links TRBV6-6 to TRBJ1-5; TRBD1 might be the D (5 bases). Germline assignment: CDR1 MNHNY and CDR2 SVGAGI (reference sequence). The CDR3 has 15 amino acids. Between the trimmed V and J ends, which lost 5 bases and 6 bases, there was a span of 17 bases.

The chain links TRBV6-5 to TRBJ2-3, with D hard to call. V was shortened by 1 base and J by 4 bases, with 6 bases between the two germline ends. Germline lookup yields CDR1 MNHEY and CDR2 SVGAGI. This CDR3 spans 13 amino acids. The CDR3 DNA is TGTGCCAGCAGTTACTATAGGTCAGATACGCAGTATTTT. Its translation: CASSYYRSDTQYF.

Ten or more counts support this clonotype. This chain connects TRBV7-2 to TRBJ2-1; 9 bases fit TRBD2. Germline V lookup: CDR1 SGHTA, CDR2 FQGNSA. This CDR3 is 13 amino acids long. V was clipped by 3 bases and J by 9 bases; unmatched bases: 3. DNA for the CDR3: TGTGCCAGCAGCTTGGAGCGGGGGGCTGAGCAGTTCTTC. Translation: CASSLERGAEQFF.

V gene TRBV6-5 combines with J gene TRBJ1-5; D is unresolved. Trimming left V 5 bases short and J 9 bases short, with 14 bases between. This CDR3 comprises 13 residues. The V gene's germline CDR1 is MNHEY and CDR2 SVGAGI. This CDR3 is CASSRSSSGPQHF. The DNA for the CDR3 is TGTGCCAGCAGTCGATCGTCAAGTGGGCCCCAGCATTTT.

This clonotype was detected a few times. The V call is TRBV12-3 or TRBV12-4, the J call TRBJ2-7; maybe TRBD1 (6 bases). The germline V and J ends were trimmed by 5 bases and 0 bases, with 11 bases remaining between them. This CDR3 spans 14 amino acids. CDR3 sequence: CASSRNRDSYEQYF. The CDR3 DNA is TGTGCCAGCAGTCGAAACAGGGACTCCTACGAGCAGTACTTC.

This clonotype was observed a handful of times. The rearrangement joins TRBV10-3 to TRBJ2-7; 7 bases are shared with TRBD2. The CDR3 has 13 residues. Germline-derived CDR1 and CDR2 are ENHRY and SYGVKD. The junction had 4 bases not matched to a gene; V was cut back by 8 bases and J by 0 bases. The CDR3 loop reads CAIGASGSYEQYF. CDR3 coding DNA: TGTGCCATCGGGGCTAGCGGCTCCTACGAGCAGTACTTC.

This clonotype turned up a few times. The chain recombines TRBV6-1 with TRBJ2-1; no definite D call. This CDR3 has 15 residues. Germline V gene data show CDR1 as MNHNS and CDR2 as SASEGT. V was cut by 5 bases and J by 8 bases, with 19 bases left in between. DNA for the CDR3: TGTGCCAGCAGTTTAGGGTCATCATATTATTATGAGCAGTTCTTC. Translation: CASSLGSSYYYEQFF.

Only a few counts were recorded for this clonotype. This chain connects TRBV6-5 to TRBJ1-2; 12 nucleotides align to TRBD1. Trimming took 6 bases from V and 9 from J; bases not matched to a gene: 14. The CDR3 length is 16 residues. From germline, CDR1 is MNHEY and CDR2 SVGAGI. The CDR3 region is CASRSTPGQGADSYTF. CDR3 coding DNA: TGTGCCAGCAGATCGACGCCGGGACAGGGGGCGGATAGCTACACCTTC.

This clonotype turned up a few times. The rearrangement uses TRBV7-2 and TRBJ2-1, with TRBD2 matching over 11 bases. In germline, CDR1 is SGHTA, CDR2 FQGNSA. The CDR3 spans 15 residues. V dropped 1 base and J dropped 5; count of bases not matched to a gene: 1. The CDR3 DNA follows: TGTGCCAGCAGCTTAGAACTAGCGGGAGACAATGAGCAGTTCTTC. It translates to CASSLELAGDNEQFF.

This clonotype was observed a few times. V gene TRBV6-5 combines with J gene TRBJ2-1; TRBD2 agrees at 10 bases. The CDR3 has 15 residues. V trimming: 6 bases; J trimming: 5 bases; junction bases outside the gene matches: 7. In germline, CDR1 is MNHEY, CDR2 SVGAGI. The CDR3 coding sequence is TGTGCCAGCAGCAAAAGGACTAGCGGCAACAATGAGCAGTTCTTC. This encodes CASSKRTSGNNEQFF.

This clonotype has a handful of counts. The rearrangement joins TRBV7-8 to TRBJ2-3; unclear D gene. Germline V gene lookup returns CDR1 SGHVS and CDR2 FQNEAQ. V lost 2 bases and J 1 base, leaving 7 bases between the germline ends. This CDR3 has 14 amino acids. The CDR3 DNA reads TGTGCCAGCAGCTTACTTGTTGGCACAGATACGCAGTATTTT. Residues: CASSLLVGTDTQYF.

J is TRBJ2-5 and V is TRBV20-1; D uncertain. Germline V gene data show CDR1 as DFQATT and CDR2 as SNEGSKA (reference sequence). The CDR3 covers 14 residues. Between the trimmed V and J ends, which lost 3 bases and 0 bases, there was a span of 11 bases. DNA for the CDR3: TGCAGTGCTAGGGGCATCGCATACCAAGAGACCCAGTACTTC. This encodes CSARGIAYQETQYF.

This clonotype has at least ten counts. Germline and junction disagree at one end, which may indicate a read error. This chain joins TRBV7-2 and TRBJ1-4, with D perhaps matching TRBD1 (5 bases). The V gene's germline CDR1 is SGHTA and CDR2 FQGNSA. CDR3 length: 15 amino acids. The CDR3 reads CASSFDGGSNEKLFF. The CDR3 coding sequence is TGTGCCAGCAGCTTCGACGGGGGGTCTAACGAAAAACTGTTTTTT.

The V and J genes are TRBV5-3 and TRBJ1-1; 9 positions match TRBD1. TRBV5-3 qualifies as an ORF whose function is uncertain. The CDR3 totals 15 residues. V shed 8 bases, J shed 1 base, and the junction held 9 bases outside the gene matches. The CDR3 spells CASRAQGQGNTEAFF. CDR3 DNA: TGTGCCAGCCGAGCCCAGGGACAGGGGAACACTGAAGCTTTCTTT.

V usage is TRBV2 and J usage is TRBJ1-1; 8 bases map to TRBD1. With 2 bases clipped from V and 4 bases from J, the junction kept 0 bases outside the gene matches. Germline CDR1 reads SNHLY; CDR2 reads FYNNEI. This CDR3 spans 13 amino acids. CDR3 in amino acids: CASSETGGTEAFF. The CDR3 region has the DNA TGTGCCAGCAGTGAAACAGGGGGCACTGAAGCTTTCTTT.